The 10 T cell receptor beta chains below were found in one sample sequenced in a study of shared clonotypes between healthy human individuals (dated by TCRdb to the early 2020s). The library came from the immunoSEQ multiplex PCR assay. TCRdb re-hosts the immuneACCESS table, in-frame sequences only. Its copies lack some clones; in the studies checked, an unresolved V gene accounts for under half of them, and the cause for the rest is not known. Across this sample there are around 500,000 clones, with 78% seen only once. The ten largest clonotypes hold approximately 12% of the sample. The sequenced sample was PBMCs. The receptor set was obtained from a woman aged 40-49 years in good health. Some clones in this sample may be carry-over from other donors' samples.

The chain joins TRBV2 to TRBJ2-5; 16 bases fit TRBD2. There are 14 residues in the CDR3. V lost 7 bases to trimming and J lost 5 bases; unmatched junction nucleotides: 1. Germline-derived CDR1 and CDR2 are SNHLY and FYNNEI. The CDR3 coding sequence is TGTGCCAGCAAGGGACTAGCGGGAGGGGAGACCCAGTACTTC. As protein: CASKGLAGGETQYF.

This chain joins TRBV2 and TRBJ2-3; 13 bases agree with TRBD2. This CDR3 spans 16 amino acids. The germline V gene has CDR1 SNHLY and CDR2 FYNNEI. The V gene end was trimmed by 5 bases and the J gene end by 3 bases; junction bases not matched to a gene: 5. This chain's CDR3 is CASSRTSGSWTDTQYF. The CDR3 DNA sequence: TGTGCCAGCAGTCGGACTAGCGGGAGTTGGACAGATACGCAGTATTTT.

This chain uses TRBV5-1 with TRBJ2-5; 7 bases match TRBD2. Germline V gives CDR1 SGHRS, CDR2 YFSETQ. Trimming removed 0 bases from V and 4 bases from J; junction bases left unmatched: 12. CDR3 length: 17 residues. DNA for the CDR3: TGCGCCAGCAGCTTGGGCGACGGCAGGGAGGGACGAGAGACCCAGTACTTC. Its translation: CASSLGDGREGRETQYF.

V and J are TRBV6-1 and TRBJ2-1; D not resolved. V lost 6 bases and J 0 bases, leaving 6 bases between the germline ends. Germline V lookup: CDR1 MNHNS, CDR2 SASEGT. The CDR3 has 13 residues. Written as DNA, the CDR3 is TGTGCCAGCAGGCGGCCCTCCTACAATGAGCAGTTCTTC. Translated: CASRRPSYNEQFF.

The V gene is TRBV25-1, the J gene TRBJ2-1, with TRBD2 identical over 11 bases. The CDR3 sequence is 17 residues long. J lost 0 bases, V lost 7 bases, and 8 bases had no gene match. CDR1 and CDR2 from the germline V gene are MGHDK and SYGVNS. CDR3 residues: CASTGTSGSNSYNEQFF. The CDR3 region has the DNA TGTGCCAGCACCGGGACTAGCGGCTCAAACTCCTACAATGAGCAGTTCTTC.

Regarding this clone: Germline is not matched at one junction end, which may reflect a read error. The J gene is TRBJ2-7, the V gene TRBV5-1; 8 bases fit TRBD2. CDR3 size: 15 residues. Germline values: CDR1 SGHRS, CDR2 YFSETQ. CDR3 sequence reads: CASSLGGAGAHERYF. The CDR3 DNA is TGCGCCAGCAGCCTCGGCGGAGCGGGAGCCCACGAGCGGTACTTC.

This chain uses TRBV5-1 with TRBJ1-2; 8 bases match TRBD1. Germline loops: CDR1 SGHRS, CDR2 YFSETQ. The CDR3 consists of 13 residues. V lost 4 bases and J lost 7; bases outside the gene matches: 6. CDR3 in amino acids: CASSPQGAGGYTF. Here the CDR3 DNA reads TGCGCCAGCAGCCCCCAGGGGGCGGGTGGCTACACCTTC. Filled out from reference TRBV5-1 and TRBJ1-2, the complete variable domain reads KAGVTQTPRYLIKTRGQQVTLSCSPISGHRSVSWYQQTPGQGLQFLFEYFSETQRNKGNFPGRFSGRQFSNSRSEMNVSTLELGDSALYLCASSPQGAGGYTFGSGTRLTVV.

This sequence joins TRBV27 and TRBJ1-1; D is ambiguous. From germline, CDR1 is MNHEY and CDR2 SMNVEV (reference sequence). The V and J ends lost 1 base and 0 bases respectively, with 12 bases between them. The CDR3 is 16 residues long. The CDR3 region has the DNA TGTGCCAGCAGTTTATTTGGCAGGCACATGAACACTGAAGCTTTCTTT. Amino acids: CASSLFGRHMNTEAFF.

The chain links TRBV25-1 to TRBJ2-1; tentative D call: TRBD2 (6 bases). Germline CDR1 reads MGHDK; CDR2 reads SYGVNS. With 5 bases removed from V and 5 bases from J, the gap between germline ends came to 13 bases. This CDR3 has 14 residues. The CDR3 nucleotides are TGTGCCAGCAGTAGACTAGGGTCCGACAATGAGCAGTTCTTC. Its protein product is CASSRLGSDNEQFF.

The chain uses TRBV7-9 and TRBJ2-2; D is perhaps TRBD2 (6 bases). Germline V gives CDR1 SEHNR, CDR2 FQNEAQ (reference sequence). The V gene lost 1 base and the J gene lost 6 bases, with 9 bases spanning the gap. CDR3 length equals 14 residues. The CDR3 coding sequence is TGTGCCAGCAGCTTAGTGGAGGGCGCCGGGGAGCTGTTTTTT. It specifies CASSLVEGAGELFF. Full variable domain (missing parts from reference TRBV7-9 and TRBJ2-2): DTGVSQNPRHKITKRGQNVTFRCDPISEHNRLYWYRQTLGQGPEFLTYFQNEAQLEKSRLLSDRFSAERPKGSFSTLEIQRTEQGDSAMYLCASSLVEGAGELFFGEGSRLTVL.